The rows below give T cell receptor beta chains drawn from one sample of a study of blood T cell repertoires in COVID-19. Clones were read by immunoSEQ multiplex PCR, and TCRdb kept only the in-frame ones, dropping some. The sample contains a few hundred thousand clones, around 86% of which appear only once. Sequencing used PBMCs or T cells enriched from blood (not recorded which). The source of these receptors is a woman aged 40 to 55 with acute COVID-19. The CDR3 runs from the conserved cysteine through the conserved F or W. The order of the fields is clone size, V gene, J gene, D gene, CDR3 protein, CDR3 DNA. The D gene is left open where the match is weak. Some rows have no size entry. The others give once, few or many, or a class for an expanded clone.

NA,TRBV20-1,TRBJ1-2,NA,CSAKTGGGYTF,TGCAGTGCAAAAACAGGCGGTGGCTACACCTTC
NA,TRBV18,TRBJ1-1,NA,CASSPNVGRRGTEAFF,TGTGCCAGCTCACCAAATGTGGGGAGGAGGGGCACTGAAGCTTTCTTT
few,TRBV2,TRBJ2-2,TRBD2,CASSPGLLAGAGELFF,TGTGCCAGCAGCCCGGGGCTACTAGCGGGAGCCGGGGAGCTGTTTTTT
NA,TRBV15,TRBJ2-5,TRBD1,CATSRGQVQETQYF,TGTGCCACCAGCAGGGGACAGGTCCAAGAGACCCAGTACTTC
NA,TRBV7-3,TRBJ2-2,NA,CASSPGTNTGELFF,TGTGCCAGCAGCCCGGGGACGAACACCGGGGAGCTGTTTTTT
once,TRBV27,TRBJ2-7,TRBD2,CASSIETGLAGIEQYF,TGTGCCAGCAGTATCGAAACGGGACTAGCGGGTATCGAGCAGTACTTC
NA,TRBV19,TRBJ1-5,NA,CASSIGRFNQPQHF,TGTGCCAGTAGTATAGGCCGGTTCAATCAGCCCCAGCATTTT
NA,TRBV28,TRBJ1-5,TRBD1,CASSLGQAGQPQHF,TGTGCCAGCAGTCTCGGACAGGCGGGACAGCCCCAGCATTTT
many,TRBV27,TRBJ2-1,NA,CASSSRVAAHDEQFF,TGTGCCAGCAGCTCCAGGGTCGCCGCGCACGATGAGCAGTTCTTC
NA,TRBV2,TRBJ2-2,NA,CASSEIVGGTGELFF,TGTGCCAGCAGTGAAATTGTGGGGGGCACCGGGGAGCTGTTTTTT
NA,TRBV5-1,TRBJ2-3,TRBD2,CASSLGTSTRTDTQYF,TGCGCCAGCAGCTTGGGGACTAGCACACGCACAGATACGCAGTATTTT
once,TRBV4-3,TRBJ1-2,TRBD1,CASSQDAEGASGYTF,TGCGCCAGCAGCCAAGATGCCGAGGGGGCTTCTGGCTACACCTTC
NA,TRBV13,TRBJ2-7,TRBD1,CASSFGQGEAYEQYF,TGTGCCAGCAGCTTTGGACAGGGGGAAGCCTACGAGCAGTACTTC
NA,TRBV6-5,TRBJ1-6,NA,CASSYGGVNSPLHF,TGTGCCAGCAGTTACGGGGGGGTCAATTCACCCCTCCACTTT
NA,TRBV4-1,TRBJ2-5,NA,CASSQDPRGGQETQYF,TGCGCCAGCAGCCAAGATCCGAGGGGGGGGCAAGAGACCCAGTACTTC
NA,TRBV7-3,TRBJ1-6,NA,CASSLKGGESPLHF,TGTGCCAGCAGCTTAAAAGGGGGGGAATCACCCCTCCACTTT
NA,TRBV19,TRBJ1-1,NA,CASSYGTLNTEAFF,TGTGCCAGTAGTTACGGGACACTAAACACTGAAGCTTTCTTT
NA,TRBV7-6,TRBJ1-2,NA,CASSPTDTDGYTF,TGTGCCAGCAGCCCCACAGATACTGATGGCTACACCTTC
few,TRBV18,TRBJ2-1,TRBD1,CASSPGTGKGGEQFF,TGTGCCAGCTCACCAGGGACAGGGAAAGGGGGTGAGCAGTTCTTC
NA,TRBV3-1/TRBV3-2,TRBJ1-3,NA,CASSSTGNTIYF,TGTGCCAGCTCCTCTACTGGAAACACCATATATTTT
NA,TRBV29-1,TRBJ1-2,TRBD1,CSVGRGQGSEGYGYTF,TGCAGCGTTGGCCGAGGACAGGGTAGTGAAGGCTATGGCTACACCTTC
NA,TRBV14,TRBJ2-7,TRBD2,CASSQGLAGTLYEQYF,TGTGCCAGCAGTCAGGGACTAGCGGGAACGCTATACGAGCAGTACTTC
once,TRBV27,TRBJ2-3,NA,CASSALFSPTDTQYF,TGTGCCAGCAGCGCACTATTCTCCCCCACAGATACGCAGTATTTT
few,TRBV7-9,TRBJ2-7,TRBD1,CASSGTGQGYEQYF,TGTGCCAGCAGCGGCACCGGACAGGGCTACGAGCAGTACTTC
NA,TRBV14,TRBJ2-1,NA,CASSQQGYNEQFF,TGTGCCAGCAGCCAACAGGGGTACAATGAGCAGTTCTTC
once,TRBV2,TRBJ2-5,NA,CASSGAWGGALETQYF,TGTGCCAGCAGCGGGGCCTGGGGGGGGGCTTTAGAGACCCAGTACTTC
NA,TRBV11-3,TRBJ2-6,NA,CASSTQGGSGANVLTF,TGTGCCAGCAGTACCCAGGGGGGATCTGGGGCCAACGTCCTGACTTTC
NA,TRBV18,TRBJ2-3,TRBD2,CASSPRSGATDTQYF,TGTGCCAGCTCACCACGCAGCGGGGCGACAGATACGCAGTATTTT
NA,TRBV20-1,TRBJ2-1,TRBD1,CSAPRGQEGFF,TGCAGTGCCCCGAGGGGACAGGAAGGGTTCTTC
NA,TRBV27,TRBJ2-7,NA,CASSLGSGITYEQYF,TGTGCCAGCAGTTTAGGTAGCGGAATCACCTACGAGCAGTACTTC
NA,TRBV11-3,TRBJ1-2,TRBD1,CASSSSRQGYGYTF,TGTGCCAGCAGCTCTTCTCGACAGGGCTATGGCTACACCTTC
NA,TRBV30,TRBJ1-5,NA,CAWSGGEVGNQPQHF,TGTGCCTGGAGCGGAGGGGAGGTGGGCAATCAGCCCCAGCATTTT
NA,TRBV19,TRBJ2-7,TRBD2,CASSIRPSGGSYEQYF,TGTGCCAGTAGTATCAGGCCTAGCGGGGGCTCCTACGAGCAGTACTTC
NA,TRBV27,TRBJ1-2,NA,CASSPGGTYLSYGYTF,TGTGCCAGCAGCCCGGGGGGGACCTATCTCTCCTATGGCTACACCTTC
NA,TRBV5-1,TRBJ1-2,NA,CASSVYNYGYTF,TGCGCCAGCAGCGTCTACAACTATGGCTACACCTTC
NA,TRBV11-2,TRBJ2-7,TRBD2,CASSLEGTSSYEQYF,TGTGCCAGCAGCTTAGAGGGGACTAGCTCCTACGAGCAGTACTTC
NA,TRBV5-6,TRBJ1-2,NA,CASSLEDSNYGYTF,TGTGCCAGCAGCTTGGAGGACAGTAACTATGGCTACACCTTC